The next 24 T cell receptor beta chains were all read from a single sample in a study of blood T cell repertoires in COVID-19. Data came from immunoSEQ multiplex PCR; TCRdb stores just in-frame clones and leaves some out. The sample consists of fewer than 200,000 clones, more than 75% of them appearing once. Sequencing input: peripheral blood. The receptor set was obtained from a woman aged 50 to 60 with active or convalescent COVID-19.

The CDR3 nucleotides are TGTGCCAGCAGTGAAGCTCAGGTTGGTCAGCCCCAGCATTTT. Its translation: CASSEAQVGQPQHF. The chain recombines TRBV2 with TRBJ1-5; D is undetermined. The germline V gene has CDR1 SNHLY and CDR2 FYNNEI. The CDR3 contains 14 residues. Trimming left V 0 bases short and J 6 bases short, with 9 bases between.

The chain recombines TRBV6-5 with TRBJ2-7; 14 bases agree with TRBD2. V trimming: 2 bases; J trimming: 4 bases; junction bases outside the gene matches: 1. Per the germline V gene, CDR1 is MNHEY and CDR2 is SVGAGI. This CDR3 region has 15 residues. The CDR3 sequence is CASSYGTSGSYEQYF. CDR3 nucleotides: TGTGCCAGCAGTTACGGGACTAGCGGGAGTTACGAGCAGTACTTC.

The chain uses TRBV13 and TRBJ2-1; perhaps TRBD2 as D (7 bases). Trimming stripped 5 bases from V and 7 bases from J, with 15 bases between. CDR3 length: 14 amino acids. CDR1 is PRHDT and CDR2 is FYEKMQ in the germline V gene (reference sequence). For the CDR3, the DNA is TGTGCCAGCAGCGAGGAGGGGGGGAGAAATGAGCAGTTCTTC. It yields the protein CASSEEGGRNEQFF. Combining the CDR3 with reference TRBV13 and TRBJ2-1 gives the whole variable domain AAGVIQSPRHLIKEKRETATLKCYPIPRHDTVYWYQQGPGQDPQFLISFYEKMQSDKGSIPDRFSAQQFSDYHSELNMSSLELGDSALYFCASSEEGGRNEQFFGPGTRLTVL.

The V call is TRBV2, the J call TRBJ2-2, with 8 nucleotides matching TRBD1. V lost 6 bases, J lost 4 bases, and 4 bases stayed unmatched. The CDR3 covers 14 residues. CDR1 is SNHLY and CDR2 is FYNNEI in the germline V gene. The CDR3 nucleotides are TGTGCCAGCAGCCGGGACAGGCCCACCGGGGAGCTGTTTTTT. Its translation is CASSRDRPTGELFF.

The gene calls are TRBV28 and TRBJ2-7; D unresolved. The CDR3 is made up of 14 amino acids. Trimming pared 6 bases from V and 1 base from J, leaving 13 bases between. Germline CDR1 MDHEN, CDR2 SYDVKM. The CDR3 sequence is CASRPTHESYEQYF. The CDR3 DNA is TGTGCCAGCAGACCGACACATGAGTCCTACGAGCAGTACTTC. The full variable domain, rest sourced from reference TRBV28 and TRBJ2-7, is DVKVTQSSRYLVKRTGEKVFLECVQDMDHENMFWYRQDPGLGLRLIYFSYDVKMKEKGDIPEGYSVSREKKERFSLILESASTNQTSMYLCASRPTHESYEQYFGPGTRLTVT.

This clone has a count of ten or more. The V call is TRBV27, the J call TRBJ1-5, with 10 bases identical to TRBD1. Germline V gene lookup returns CDR1 MNHEY and CDR2 SMNVEV (reference sequence). Trimming took 6 bases from V and 4 from J; bases not matched to a gene: 6. CDR3 length equals 15 residues. CDR3 protein: CASRRQGANNQPQHF. DNA for the CDR3: TGTGCCAGCAGACGACAGGGGGCTAATAATCAGCCCCAGCATTTT.

The rearrangement uses TRBV19 and TRBJ1-4, with 7 bases aligning to TRBD1. Trimming took 9 bases from V and 8 from J; bases not matched to a gene: 15. This CDR3 is 15 amino acids long. Germline CDR1 reads LNHDA; CDR2 reads SQIVND (reference sequence). The CDR3 reads CASVSRGQSEEKLFF. CDR3 bases: TGTGCCAGCGTAAGCAGGGGACAGTCAGAGGAAAAACTGTTTTTT.

The chain recombines TRBV3-1 (or the pseudogene TRBV3-2) with TRBJ1-1; unclear D gene. This CDR3 is built from 16 residues. V dropped 3 bases and J dropped 3 bases, with 17 bases sitting between them. Germline assignment: CDR1 LGHDT and CDR2 YNNKEL (reference sequence). The CDR3: CASSQVIGIRHTEAFF. The CDR3 DNA is TGTGCCAGCAGCCAGGTAATCGGGATTAGGCACACTGAAGCTTTCTTT.

J is TRBJ2-3 and V is TRBV7-2; perhaps TRBD2 as D (6 bases). Germline V lookup: CDR1 SGHTA, CDR2 FQGNSA. The CDR3 is made up of 14 amino acids. V was trimmed by 1 base and J by 11 bases, leaving 16 bases between them. This chain's CDR3 is CASSLEAPGLGQYF. In nucleotides, the CDR3 is TGTGCCAGCAGCTTAGAGGCCCCGGGACTTGGGCAGTATTTT.

The gene calls are TRBV3-1 (or the pseudogene TRBV3-2) and TRBJ1-1; D not resolved. CDR1 is LGHDT, CDR2 YNNKEL, per germline (reference sequence). This CDR3 region has 11 residues. The V end was cut by 2 bases, the J end by 9 bases, with 7 bases between. The CDR3, as DNA: TGTGCCAGCAGCCAACGAGGGAAAGCTTTCTTT. It translates to CASSQRGKAFF.

This clone was observed a handful of times. V gene TRBV11-2 combines with J gene TRBJ2-7; 7 positions agree with TRBD2. V was clipped by 5 bases and J by 7 bases; unmatched bases: 5. Germline V gene lookup returns CDR1 SGHAT and CDR2 FQNNGV. CDR3 size: 12 residues. The CDR3 DNA sequence: TGTGCCAGCAGCCCCGGGGAGGGAGAGCAGTACTTC. It is translated as CASSPGEGEQYF. Based on the CDR3 plus reference TRBV11-2 and TRBJ2-7, the full variable domain is EAGVAQSPRYKIIEKRQSVAFWCNPISGHATLYWYQQILGQGPKLLIQFQNNGVVDDSQLPKDRFSAERLKGVDSTLKIQPAKLEDSAVYLCASSPGEGEQYFGPGTRLTVT.

CDR3 amino acids: CASSPGGTSGSGETQYF. In nucleotides, the CDR3 is TGTGCCAGCAGCCCCGGGGGGACTAGCGGGTCCGGGGAGACCCAGTACTTC. The rearrangement joins TRBV25-1 to TRBJ2-5; 12 bases match TRBD2. Germline loops: CDR1 MGHDK, CDR2 SYGVNS. The CDR3 consists of 17 residues. V lost 6 bases to trimming and J lost 5 bases; unmatched junction nucleotides: 13.

V is TRBV7-9 and J is TRBJ2-1; D not resolved. The CDR3 runs 12 residues. Deletions cut 6 bases from V and 6 bases from J, with 9 bases between. Germline V lookup: CDR1 SEHNR, CDR2 FQNEAQ (reference sequence). The CDR3 nucleotides read TGTGCCAGCAGGACACTTGTCAATGAGCAGTTCTTC. This sequence encodes CASRTLVNEQFF.

The chain joins TRBV11-2 to TRBJ1-1; D gene unclear. Germline CDR1 is SGHAT and CDR2 is FQNNGV. V was trimmed by 5 bases and J by 5 bases, leaving 15 bases between them. The CDR3 contains 14 residues. The CDR3 reads CASSPLTDATEAFF. The CDR3 DNA is TGTGCCAGCAGCCCCCTCACAGACGCTACTGAAGCTTTCTTT.

The V and J genes are TRBV30 and TRBJ1-1, with unresolved D. V gave up 2 bases and J gave up 11 bases, with 12 bases separating them. CDR1 and CDR2 from the germline V gene are GTSNPN and SVGIG (reference sequence). The CDR3 loop spans 11 amino acids. The CDR3 protein is CAWSRGEPAFF. The CDR3 DNA is TGTGCCTGGAGTCGTGGGGAGCCGGCTTTCTTT.

Only one count was recorded for this clone. The CDR3 is CASSVGDTNQPQHF. The CDR3, as DNA: TGTGCCAGCAGCGTAGGGGACACCAATCAGCCCCAGCATTTT. V is TRBV9 and J is TRBJ1-5; perhaps TRBD1 as D (6 bases). CDR1 and CDR2 (germline): SGDLS, YYNGEE. Trimming took 0 bases from V and 3 from J, leaving 7 bases between them. This CDR3 has 14 amino acids.

This clone was observed a few times. This chain links TRBV27 with TRBJ2-1; 11 nucleotides align to TRBD2. Germline values: CDR1 MNHEY, CDR2 SMNVEV (reference sequence). The V segment lost 2 bases and the J segment 7 bases; nucleotides outside the gene matches: 13. CDR3 size: 18 residues. CDR3: CASSLRLALAGGLNEQFF. In DNA, the CDR3 is TGTGCCAGCAGTTTAAGGTTAGCGCTAGCGGGGGGTCTGAATGAGCAGTTCTTC.

The chain couples TRBV24-1 to TRBJ2-5; 8 bases are shared with TRBD1. The CDR3 totals 15 residues. Germline loops: CDR1 KGHDR, CDR2 SFDVKD. Losses at the gene ends were 3 bases for V and 3 bases for J; bases not matched to a gene: 5. DNA of the CDR3: TGTGCCACCAGTGATCCGAAGACAGGGGAAGAGACCCAGTACTTC. Residues: CATSDPKTGEETQYF.

This rearrangement joins TRBV6-5 to TRBJ2-7; 12 bases line up with TRBD1. The CDR3 has 14 residues. Germline V gene lookup returns CDR1 MNHEY and CDR2 SVGAGI. The J segment lost 8 bases and the V segment lost 0 bases, leaving 2 bases of the junction unmatched. The CDR3 DNA sequence: TGTGCCAGCAGTTACTCCGGGACAGGGGGCAAGCAGTACTTC. This gives the protein CASSYSGTGGKQYF.

The table lists this clone with a few counts. The V gene is TRBV13, the J gene TRBJ2-3, with a possible D match to TRBD2 (5 bases). This CDR3 comprises 13 residues. V shed 8 bases and J shed 0 bases, with 9 bases lying between them. Germline V gene sequence: CDR1 PRHDT, CDR2 FYEKMQ (reference sequence). The CDR3 reads CASGLSSTDTQYF. As DNA, the CDR3 is TGTGCCAGCGGACTTTCTAGCACAGATACGCAGTATTTT.

This chain connects TRBV11-3 to TRBJ2-2, with 7 positions matching TRBD1. CDR1 is SGHNT, CDR2 YENEEA, per germline. Germline trimming cut 5 bases from V and 4 bases from J; bases unmatched to any gene: 10. The length of the CDR3 is 16 residues. The CDR3 is CASSPRQGVGTGELFF. DNA of the CDR3: TGTGCCAGCAGCCCAAGACAGGGTGTGGGCACCGGGGAGCTGTTTTTT.

The chain recombines TRBV9 with TRBJ2-1, with D possibly being TRBD2 (7 bases). V was trimmed by 0 bases and J by 0 bases, leaving 16 bases between them. This CDR3 spans 18 amino acids. Germline V gene lookup returns CDR1 SGDLS and CDR2 YYNGEE. The CDR3 spells CASSVGGRGGSSYNEQFF. CDR3 nucleotides: TGTGCCAGCAGCGTAGGGGGTCGCGGGGGCAGCTCCTACAATGAGCAGTTCTTC.

The rearrangement links TRBV30 to TRBJ2-1; D may be TRBD2 (7 bases). Germline CDR1 and CDR2: GTSNPN and SVGIG (reference sequence). The CDR3 contains 12 residues. Trimming stripped 0 bases from V and 15 bases from J, with 15 bases between. CDR3 DNA sequence: TGTGCCTGGAGTGTACCCGGGGGGCGCCTGTTCTTC. Translating gives CAWSVPGGRLFF.

The rearrangement joins TRBV6-6 to TRBJ1-1; the D gene is possibly TRBD1 (5 bases). The germline V and J ends were trimmed by 4 bases and 0 bases, with 12 bases remaining between them. The CDR3 consists of 15 residues. Germline CDR1 is MNHNY and CDR2 is SVGAGI (reference sequence). In DNA form, the CDR3 reads TGTGCCAGCAGTTCAGGGATTGAACTGAACACTGAAGCTTTCTTT. This sequence encodes CASSSGIELNTEAFF.